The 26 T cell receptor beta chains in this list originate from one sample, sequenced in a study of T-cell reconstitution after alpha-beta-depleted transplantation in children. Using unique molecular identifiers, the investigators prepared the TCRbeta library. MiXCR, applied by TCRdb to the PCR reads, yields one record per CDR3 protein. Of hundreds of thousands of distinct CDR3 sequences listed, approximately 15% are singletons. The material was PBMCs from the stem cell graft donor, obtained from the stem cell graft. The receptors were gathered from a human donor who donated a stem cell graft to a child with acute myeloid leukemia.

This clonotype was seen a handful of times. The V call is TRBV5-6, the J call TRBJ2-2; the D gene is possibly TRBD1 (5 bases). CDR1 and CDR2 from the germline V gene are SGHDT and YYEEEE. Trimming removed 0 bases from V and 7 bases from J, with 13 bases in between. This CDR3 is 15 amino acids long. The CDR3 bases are TGTGCCAGCAGCTTGGCCCCCGGACAAGTCGGGGAGCTGTTTTTT. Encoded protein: CASSLAPGQVGELFF.

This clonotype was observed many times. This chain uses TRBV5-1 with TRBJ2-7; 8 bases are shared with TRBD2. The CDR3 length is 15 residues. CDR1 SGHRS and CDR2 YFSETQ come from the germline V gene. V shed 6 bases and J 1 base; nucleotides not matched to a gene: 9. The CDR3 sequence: CASIEDGGGSYEQYF. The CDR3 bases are TGCGCCAGCATAGAAGACGGCGGGGGGTCCTACGAGCAGTACTTC.

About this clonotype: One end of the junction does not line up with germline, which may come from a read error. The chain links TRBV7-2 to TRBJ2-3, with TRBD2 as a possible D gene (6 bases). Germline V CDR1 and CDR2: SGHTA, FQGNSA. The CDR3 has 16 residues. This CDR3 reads CASSLFAGSYTDRQYF. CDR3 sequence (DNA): TGTGCCAGCAGCTTATTTGCGGGGAGTTACACAGATAGGCAGTATTTT.

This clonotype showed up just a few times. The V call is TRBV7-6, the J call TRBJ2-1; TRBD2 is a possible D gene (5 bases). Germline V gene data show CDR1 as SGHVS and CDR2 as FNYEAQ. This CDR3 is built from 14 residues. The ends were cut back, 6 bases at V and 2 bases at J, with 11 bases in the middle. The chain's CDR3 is CASSPLGAYNEQFF. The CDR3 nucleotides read TGTGCCAGCAGTCCCTTGGGAGCCTACAATGAGCAGTTCTTC.

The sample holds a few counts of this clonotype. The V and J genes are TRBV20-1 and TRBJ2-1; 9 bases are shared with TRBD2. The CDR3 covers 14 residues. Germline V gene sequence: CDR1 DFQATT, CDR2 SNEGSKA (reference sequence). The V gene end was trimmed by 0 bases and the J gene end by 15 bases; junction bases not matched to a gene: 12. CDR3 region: CSARDRASGIPSFF. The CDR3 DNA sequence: TGCAGTGCTAGAGATCGGGCTAGCGGGATTCCCTCGTTCTTC.

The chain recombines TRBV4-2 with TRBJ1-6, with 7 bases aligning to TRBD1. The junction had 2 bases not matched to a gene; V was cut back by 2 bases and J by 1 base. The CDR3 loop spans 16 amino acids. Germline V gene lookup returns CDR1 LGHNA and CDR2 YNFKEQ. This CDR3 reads CASSQRQGSYNSPLHF. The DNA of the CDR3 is TGTGCCAGCAGCCAACGACAGGGATCCTATAATTCACCCCTCCACTTT.

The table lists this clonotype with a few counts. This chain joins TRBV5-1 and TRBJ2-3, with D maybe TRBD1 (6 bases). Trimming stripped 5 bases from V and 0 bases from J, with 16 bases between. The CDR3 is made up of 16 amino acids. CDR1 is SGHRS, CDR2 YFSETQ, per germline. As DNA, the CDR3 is TGCGCCAGCAGACCGGACAGAACCACTAGCACAGATACGCAGTATTTT. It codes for CASRPDRTTSTDTQYF.

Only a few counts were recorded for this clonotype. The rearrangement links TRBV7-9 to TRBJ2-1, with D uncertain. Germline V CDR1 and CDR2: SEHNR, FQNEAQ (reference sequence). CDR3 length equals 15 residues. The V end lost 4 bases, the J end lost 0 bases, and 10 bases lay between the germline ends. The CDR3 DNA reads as TGTGCCAGCAGCTCTCAGTGGGGCTCCTACAATGAGCAGTTCTTC. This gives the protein CASSSQWGSYNEQFF.

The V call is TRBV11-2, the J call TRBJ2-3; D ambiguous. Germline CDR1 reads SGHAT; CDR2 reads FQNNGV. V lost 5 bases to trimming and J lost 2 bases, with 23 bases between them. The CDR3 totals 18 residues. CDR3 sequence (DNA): TGTGCCAGCAGCGCAGAGAGGTTCAGTTCTACTCTCACAGATACGCAGTATTTT. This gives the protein CASSAERFSSTLTDTQYF.

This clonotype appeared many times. CDR3 region: CSAPTSSTDTQYF. DNA of the CDR3: TGCAGTGCTCCGACTAGCTCCACAGATACGCAGTATTTT. The V and J genes are TRBV20-1 and TRBJ2-3; 7 bases agree with TRBD2. J was trimmed by 2 bases and V by 5 bases; bases with no gene match: 4. This CDR3 is built from 13 residues. The germline V gene has CDR1 DFQATT and CDR2 SNEGSKA (reference sequence).

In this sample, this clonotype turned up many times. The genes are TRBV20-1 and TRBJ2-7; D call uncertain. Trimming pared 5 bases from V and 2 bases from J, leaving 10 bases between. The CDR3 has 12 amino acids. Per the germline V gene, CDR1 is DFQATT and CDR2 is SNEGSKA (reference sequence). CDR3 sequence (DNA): TGCAGTGCTCCAGACCAGACCTACGAGCAGTACTTC. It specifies CSAPDQTYEQYF.

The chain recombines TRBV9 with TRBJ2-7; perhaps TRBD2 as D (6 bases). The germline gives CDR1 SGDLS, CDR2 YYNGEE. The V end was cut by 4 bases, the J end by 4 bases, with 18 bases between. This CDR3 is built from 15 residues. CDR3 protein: CASSPSVQGGYEQYF. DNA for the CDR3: TGTGCCAGCAGCCCCTCGGTTCAGGGAGGTTACGAGCAGTACTTC.

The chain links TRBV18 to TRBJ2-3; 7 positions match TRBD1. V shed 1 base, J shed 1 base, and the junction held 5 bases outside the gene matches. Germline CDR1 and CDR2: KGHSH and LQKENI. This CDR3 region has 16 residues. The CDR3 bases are TGTGCCAGCTCACCACTCTTTGGACAGGGCACAGATACGCAGTATTTT. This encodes CASSPLFGQGTDTQYF.

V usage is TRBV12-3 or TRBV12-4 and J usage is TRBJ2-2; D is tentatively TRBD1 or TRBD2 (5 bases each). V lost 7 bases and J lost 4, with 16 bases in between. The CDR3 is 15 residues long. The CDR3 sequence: CASKAAPGLTGELFF. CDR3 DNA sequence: TGTGCCAGCAAAGCGGCCCCAGGGCTCACCGGGGAGCTGTTTTTT.

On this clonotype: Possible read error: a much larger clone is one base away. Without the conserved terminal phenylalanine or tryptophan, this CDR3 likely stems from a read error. DNA for the CDR3: TGTGCCACCAGTGATCCTTTAACTGGGGGCTACACCGTC. Its protein product is CATSDPLTGGYTV. This chain uses TRBV24-1 with TRBJ1-2, with D uncertain. The V and J ends lost 3 bases and 8 bases respectively, with 12 bases between them. Germline V gene data show CDR1 as KGHDR and CDR2 as SFDVKD. There are 13 residues in the CDR3.

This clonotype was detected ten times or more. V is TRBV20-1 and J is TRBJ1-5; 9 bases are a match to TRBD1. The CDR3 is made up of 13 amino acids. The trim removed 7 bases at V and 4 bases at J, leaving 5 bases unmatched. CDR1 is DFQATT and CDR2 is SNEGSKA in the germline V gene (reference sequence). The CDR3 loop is CSVPGQGNQPQHF. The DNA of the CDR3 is TGCAGTGTACCGGGACAGGGAAATCAGCCCCAGCATTTT.

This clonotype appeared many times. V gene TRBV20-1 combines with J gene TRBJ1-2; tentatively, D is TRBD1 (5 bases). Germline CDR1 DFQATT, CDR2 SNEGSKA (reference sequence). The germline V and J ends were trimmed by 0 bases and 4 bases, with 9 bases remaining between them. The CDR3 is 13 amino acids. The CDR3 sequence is CSARDQGVYGYTF. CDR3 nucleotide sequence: TGCAGTGCTAGAGATCAGGGCGTCTATGGCTACACCTTC.

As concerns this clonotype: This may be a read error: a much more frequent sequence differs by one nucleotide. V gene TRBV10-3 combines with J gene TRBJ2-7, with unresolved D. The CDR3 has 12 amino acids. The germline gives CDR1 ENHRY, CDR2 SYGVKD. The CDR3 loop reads CAISESWYGQYV. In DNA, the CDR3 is TGTGCCATCAGTGAGTCCTGGTACGGGCAGTACGTC.

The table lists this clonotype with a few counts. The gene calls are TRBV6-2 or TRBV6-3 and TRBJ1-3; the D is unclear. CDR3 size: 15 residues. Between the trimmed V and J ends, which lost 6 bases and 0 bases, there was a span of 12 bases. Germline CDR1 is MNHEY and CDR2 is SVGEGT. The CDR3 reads CASRRDGSSGNTIYF. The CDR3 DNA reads TGTGCCAGCAGACGCGACGGGAGCTCTGGAAACACCATATATTTT.

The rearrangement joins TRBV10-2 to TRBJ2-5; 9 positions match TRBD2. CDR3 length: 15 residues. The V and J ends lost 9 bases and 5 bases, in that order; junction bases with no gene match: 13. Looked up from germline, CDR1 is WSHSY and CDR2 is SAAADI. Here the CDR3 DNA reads TGCGCCAGTGGGGGCCTGCGGGGGGGAGTCGAGACCCAGTACTTC. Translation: CASGGLRGGVETQYF.

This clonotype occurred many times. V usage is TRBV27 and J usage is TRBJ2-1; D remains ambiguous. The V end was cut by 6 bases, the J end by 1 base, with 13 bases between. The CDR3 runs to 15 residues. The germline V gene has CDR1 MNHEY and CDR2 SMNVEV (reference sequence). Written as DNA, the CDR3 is TGTGCCAGCAGCCTAACCTCAAATTCCTACAATGAGCAGTTCTTC. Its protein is CASSLTSNSYNEQFF.

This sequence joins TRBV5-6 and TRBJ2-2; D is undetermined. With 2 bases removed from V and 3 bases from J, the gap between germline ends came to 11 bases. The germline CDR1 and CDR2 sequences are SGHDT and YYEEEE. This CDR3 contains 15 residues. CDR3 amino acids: CASSLNWGYTGELFF. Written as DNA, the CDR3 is TGTGCCAGCAGCTTAAATTGGGGATACACCGGGGAGCTGTTTTTT.

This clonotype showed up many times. CDR3 sequence reads: CSARDRGNTQYF. In DNA form, the CDR3 reads TGCAGTGCTAGGGACAGGGGGAATACGCAGTATTTT. The J gene is TRBJ2-3, the V gene TRBV20-1, with 10 bases that match TRBD1. The junction had 1 base not matched to a gene; V was cut back by 3 bases and J by 7 bases. The germline V gene encodes CDR1 DFQATT and CDR2 SNEGSKA (reference sequence). CDR3 size: 12 residues.

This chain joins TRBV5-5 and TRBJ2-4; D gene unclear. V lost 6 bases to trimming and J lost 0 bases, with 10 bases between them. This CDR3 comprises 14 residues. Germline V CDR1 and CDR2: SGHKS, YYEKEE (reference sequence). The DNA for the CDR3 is TGTGCCAGCATCTCTGTCTTAGCCAAAAACATTCAGTACTTC. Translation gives CASISVLAKNIQYF.

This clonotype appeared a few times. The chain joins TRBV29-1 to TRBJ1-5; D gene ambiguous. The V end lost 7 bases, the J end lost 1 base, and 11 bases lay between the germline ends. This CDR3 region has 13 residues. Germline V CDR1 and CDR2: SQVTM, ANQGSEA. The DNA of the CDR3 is TGCAGCGCCAAGGAGCCCAGCAATCAGCCCCAGCATTTT. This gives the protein CSAKEPSNQPQHF.

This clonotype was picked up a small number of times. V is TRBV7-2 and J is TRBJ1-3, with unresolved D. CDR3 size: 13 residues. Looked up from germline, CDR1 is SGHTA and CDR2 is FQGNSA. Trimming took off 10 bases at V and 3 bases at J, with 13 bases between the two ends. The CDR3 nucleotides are TGTGCCACCTCACCGGCCCTTGGAAACACCATATATTTT. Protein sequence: CATSPALGNTIYF.